This is a list of T cell receptor beta chains from one sample in a study of Ad26.COV2.S vaccination and SARS-CoV-2 variants. Produced via immunoSEQ multiplex PCR; TCRdb's table is partial and in-frame only. The sample holds about 380,000 clones, about four fifths seen once. Source: peripheral blood, taken in a trial of Ad26.COV2.S vaccine versus placebo. Every receptor here comes from a person aged 18-65 years who received the Ad26.COV2.S COVID-19 vaccine or a placebo. The CDR3 runs from the conserved cysteine through the conserved F or W. A D gene is named only where the DNA matches it firmly. Clone sizes are given selectively: once, few, many, or a class where the clone is expanded.

clone size	V gene	CDR3 length	D gene	J gene	CDR3 DNA	CDR3 protein
NA	TRBV25-1	12	NA	TRBJ2-5	TGTGCCAGCACTGGACGAAAAGAGACCCAGTACTTC	CASTGRKETQYF
NA	TRBV5-6	16	TRBD1	TRBJ1-3	TGTGCCAGCAGCCGGGACAGGGGCCGGGATGGAAACACCATATATTTT	CASSRDRGRDGNTIYF
NA	TRBV9	15	NA	TRBJ2-7	TGTGCCAGCAGCGTACAGGGAGGCCCGCTCTCCGAGCAGTACTTC	CASSVQGGPLSEQYF
NA	TRBV6-2/TRBV6-3	17	NA	TRBJ2-2	TGTGCCAGCAGTTACTCGGGGTCGGGGCGGAACACCGGGGAGCTGTTTTTT	CASSYSGSGRNTGELFF
NA	TRBV19	14	NA	TRBJ1-1	TGTGCCAGTAGTCTGAAATTAGTGAACACTGAAGCTTTCTTT	CASSLKLVNTEAFF
NA	TRBV19	18	NA	TRBJ2-1	TGTGCCAGTAGGGGGACTCCCGCTTTAATTAGCTCCTACAATGAGCAGTTCTTC	CASRGTPALISSYNEQFF
NA	TRBV18	13	NA	TRBJ1-1	TGTGCCAGCTGCACAGGGATGAACACTGAAGCTTTCTTT	CASCTGMNTEAFF
NA	TRBV10-3	13	TRBD1	TRBJ2-5	TGTGCCATCTCCCGGACAGGAGAAGAGACCCAGTACTTC	CAISRTGEETQYF
NA	TRBV6-2/TRBV6-3	16	TRBD2	TRBJ2-5	TGTGCCAGCAGCTCACACGGCGGGGGGGCAATGTTGGGCCAGTACTTC	CASSSHGGGAMLGQYF
NA	TRBV19	14	NA	TRBJ1-2	TGTGCCAGTAGTATTAGCCGGGGGCCCGGGGGCTACACCTTC	CASSISRGPGGYTF
NA	TRBV3-1/TRBV3-2	14	TRBD2	TRBJ2-5	TGTGCCAGCAGCCAAGAGGGACTAGCTGGGACCCAGTACTTC	CASSQEGLAGTQYF
NA	TRBV2	13	NA	TRBJ2-6	TGTGCCAGCAGGGGGGCTGGGGCCAACGTCCTGACTTTC	CASRGAGANVLTF
NA	TRBV18	15	TRBD2	TRBJ2-5	TGTGCCAGCTCACCCCCGGGACTAGCGAGAGAGACCCAGTACTTC	CASSPPGLARETQYF
NA	TRBV5-5	12	NA	TRBJ1-1	TGTGCCAGCAGCTTGTGGTATGGTGAAGCTTTCTTT	CASSLWYGEAFF
NA	TRBV27	15	TRBD2	TRBJ2-3	TGTGCCAGCAGGCCCCTCGCGGGGGACACAGATACGCAGTATTTT	CASRPLAGDTDTQYF
once	TRBV28	15	TRBD2	TRBJ2-7	TGTGCCAGCAGTTTAGTCACTAGCGGGAGTTACGAGCAGTACTTC	CASSLVTSGSYEQYF
NA	TRBV6-7	17	NA	TRBJ1-3	TGTGCCAGCAGTCGGGCCTGTTGTTCCTCCTCTGGAAACACCATATATTTT	CASSRACCSSSGNTIYF
NA	TRBV7-3	14	TRBD2	TRBJ2-1	TGTGCCAGCAGTCTCAGCGGGAGTGGGAATGAGCAGTTCTTC	CASSLSGSGNEQFF
NA	TRBV7-3	16	NA	TRBJ1-1	TGTGCCAGCAGCTTAGGAGTCAGGTGGTCAGGGGCTGAAGCTTTCTTT	CASSLGVRWSGAEAFF
NA	TRBV9	17	NA	TRBJ2-2	TGTGCCAGCAGTCTTAACAAACAGGGAGCGAACACCGGGGAGCTGTTTTTT	CASSLNKQGANTGELFF
NA	TRBV7-2	15	TRBD1	TRBJ1-4	TGTGCCAGCAGCTTTAGACAGGGTAGGGATGAAAAACTGTTTTTT	CASSFRQGRDEKLFF
NA	TRBV7-2	14	NA	TRBJ2-5	TGTGCCAGCAGCTCCCCCCGACTCCCTGGGGGCCAGTACTTC	CASSSPRLPGGQYF
NA	TRBV5-1	13	NA	TRBJ2-5	TGCGCCAGCAGCTTGGAAGGGAGAAGGACCCAGTACTTC	CASSLEGRRTQYF
NA	TRBV6-1	20	NA	TRBJ2-6	TGTGCCAGCAGTGAAGGCCACTTCGAGGCCCCGATCTCTGGGGCCAACGTCCTGACTTTC	CASSEGHFEAPISGANVLTF
many	TRBV4-1	14	NA	TRBJ2-7	TGCGCCAGCAGCCGCAGTCCTGGGGAAAACGAGCAGTACTTC	CASSRSPGENEQYF
NA	TRBV3-1/TRBV3-2	12	NA	TRBJ2-7	TGTGCCAGCAGCCAGGGAGACTACGAGCAGTACTTC	CASSQGDYEQYF
NA	TRBV19	16	NA	TRBJ1-1	TGTGCCAGTAGTATTTCTTCCCAGATACTGAACACTGAAGCTTTCTTT	CASSISSQILNTEAFF
NA	TRBV10-1	13	NA	TRBJ2-1	TGCGCCAGGCTGCCGGGGGTAGTGAATGAGCAGTTCTTC	CARLPGVVNEQFF
NA	TRBV10-1	16	NA	TRBJ2-2	TGCGCCAGCAGTGAGAACAGGGCCCCGAACACCGGGGAGCTGTTTTTT	CASSENRAPNTGELFF
NA	TRBV11-3	15	NA	TRBJ2-7	TGTGCCAGCAGCGTCATATTCGAAAGCTCCTACGAGCAGTACTTC	CASSVIFESSYEQYF
once	TRBV4-1	16	NA	TRBJ2-7	TGCGCCAGCAGCCAAGAGAGCGGGCAGGGTGCCCGCGAGCAGTACTTC	CASSQESGQGAREQYF
NA	TRBV5-1	12	NA	TRBJ2-1	TGCGCCAGCAGCTTGGACCAGCGGGAGCAGTTCTTC	CASSLDQREQFF
NA	TRBV5-4	11	NA	TRBJ1-1	TGTGCCAGCAGTATAGGGGCTCGGGCTTTCTTT	CASSIGARAFF
few	TRBV14	13	NA	TRBJ2-7	TGTGCCAGCAGCCAAGGATCACCGGGGGAGCAGTACTTC	CASSQGSPGEQYF
NA	TRBV9	14	NA	TRBJ1-5	TGTGCCAGCATAAACGGGCACGACAATCAGCCCCAGCATTTT	CASINGHDNQPQHF
NA	TRBV6-4	16	TRBD2	TRBJ2-2	TGTGCCAGCAGTAAACTAGCGGGGGGCCGCACCGGGGAGCTGTTTTTT	CASSKLAGGRTGELFF
NA	TRBV28	12	NA	TRBJ2-3	TGTGCCAGCACCGGAAACCCAGATACGCAGTATTTT	CASTGNPDTQYF
NA	TRBV6-5	14	NA	TRBJ1-1	TGTGCCAGCACTCAGGGACGGCCGAACACTGAAGCTTTCTTT	CASTQGRPNTEAFF
NA	TRBV2	13	TRBD1	TRBJ2-7	TGTGCCACCAAAAGGGACAGGGCCTACGAGCAGTACTTC	CATKRDRAYEQYF
NA	TRBV5-1	18	TRBD1	TRBJ1-1	TGCGCCAGCAGCTTCGACCCAGGAGCGACAGGGGGTGACACTGAAGCTTTCTTT	CASSFDPGATGGDTEAFF
NA	TRBV29-1	11	NA	TRBJ2-1	TGCAGCGTGGGGCGCGATAATGAGCAGTTCTTC	CSVGRDNEQFF
once	TRBV25-1	15	TRBD2	TRBJ2-3	TGTGCCAGCAGCGAATGGGGGGGGAGCACAGATACGCAGTATTTT	CASSEWGGSTDTQYF